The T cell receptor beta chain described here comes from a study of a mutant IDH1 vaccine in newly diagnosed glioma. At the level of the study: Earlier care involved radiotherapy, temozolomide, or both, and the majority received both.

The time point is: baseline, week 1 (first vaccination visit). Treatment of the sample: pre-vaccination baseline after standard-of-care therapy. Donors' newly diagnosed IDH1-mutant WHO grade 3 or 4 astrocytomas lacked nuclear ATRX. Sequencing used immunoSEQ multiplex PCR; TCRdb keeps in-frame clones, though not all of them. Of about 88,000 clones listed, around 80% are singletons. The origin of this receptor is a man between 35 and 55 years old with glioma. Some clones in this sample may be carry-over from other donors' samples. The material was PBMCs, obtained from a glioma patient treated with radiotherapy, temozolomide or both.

This CDR3 is CASSSPGQGYSPLHF. CDR3 coding DNA: TGTGCCAGCAGTTCCCCGGGACAGGGCTATTCACCCCTCCACTTT. The rearrangement links TRBV6-5 to TRBJ1-6, with 9 bases lining up with TRBD1. Germline lookup yields CDR1 MNHEY and CDR2 SVGAGI. The CDR3 extends over 15 amino acids. V lost 4 bases, J lost 8 bases, and 6 bases stayed unmatched.